Following are 27 T cell receptor beta chains from one sample sequenced in a study of T cell clusters in autoimmune cytopenias. TRB rearrangements were amplified by touch-down multiplex PCR with mixed TRB-A/B primers. One entry per CDR3 protein, without DNA, is what TCRdb gives after re-calling the multiplex PCR reads. Its clone listing holds about 7,000 distinct CDR3 sequences. Each sample's input was about 270 ng genomic DNA, roughly 38,000 genome equivalents. These data were also filed under a second study, of T cell repertoires in aging, cancer and after chemotherapy.

Sequenced sample: peripheral blood. The source is a human donor in good health.

This chain's CDR3 is CASRPGQGETDTQYF. The chain is built from TRBV6-2 or TRBV6-3 and TRBJ2-3; TCRdb returns TRBD1, unconfirmable since there is no DNA. Germline V gene sequence: CDR1 MNHEY, CDR2 SVGEGT. This CDR3 is 15 amino acids long.

Measured by frequency, this clonotype is medium-sized. J is TRBJ2-5 and V is TRBV30; there is no DNA to check the TCRdb D call of TRBD1. CDR1 and CDR2 (germline): GTSNPN, SVGIG (reference sequence). CDR3 length: 14 residues. CDR3 amino acids: CAWRGSGGQETQYF.

The genes are TRBV12-3 or TRBV12-4 and TRBJ2-2; the TRBD1 assignment by TCRdb is unverifiable without DNA. CDR3 length: 16 residues. The CDR3 region is CASKMRRTGVTGELFF.

The chain joins TRBV6-5 to TRBJ2-7. This CDR3 is 15 amino acids long. The germline V gene has CDR1 MNHEY and CDR2 SVGAGI. This chain's CDR3 is CASSYDETGIYEQYF.

The chain links TRBV6-4 to TRBJ2-1; TCRdb's D gene call, TRBD1, goes unchecked for lack of DNA. Looked up from germline, CDR1 is MRHNA and CDR2 is SNTAGT. This CDR3 spans 15 amino acids. The CDR3 reads CASSRQGALVDEQFF.

The CDR3 loop is CASSPLPGPSEGKLFF. This sequence joins TRBV18 and TRBJ1-4; the D call of TRBD1 rests on TCRdb alone, since no DNA is present to check it. The CDR3 runs to 16 residues. Germline V gives CDR1 KGHSH, CDR2 LQKENI.

This clonotype is labeled medium-sized based on frequency. This chain uses TRBV19 with TRBJ2-3; the D call from TCRdb, TRBD1, cannot be confirmed without DNA. The germline V gene encodes CDR1 LNHDA and CDR2 SQIVND (reference sequence). The CDR3 extends over 17 amino acids. This chain's CDR3 is CASSIDRGVDMADTQYF.

The CDR3 sequence is CASSLDRGSYEQYF. This chain uses TRBV5-5 with TRBJ2-7. This CDR3 has 14 residues. Germline CDR1 and CDR2: SGHKS and YYEKEE (reference sequence).

The V call is TRBV11-2, the J call TRBJ2-3. The CDR3 is 14 amino acids. Germline assignment: CDR1 SGHAT and CDR2 FQNNGV. The chain's CDR3 is CASSLGLSTDTQYF.

This clonotype is called medium-sized based on its frequency. V gene TRBV19 combines with J gene TRBJ1-6; without DNA, the TCRdb call of TRBD1 cannot be checked. The CDR3 runs 14 residues. From germline, CDR1 is LNHDA and CDR2 SQIVND (reference sequence). The CDR3: CASRAGTGASPLHF.

The chain uses TRBV6-5 and TRBJ1-1. Germline values: CDR1 MNHEY, CDR2 SVGAGI. The CDR3 length is 14 residues. The CDR3 here is CASSYGLVNTEAFF.

This chain connects TRBV24-1 to TRBJ2-5; TCRdb's D call, TRBD1, is unchecked because there is no DNA. CDR1 and CDR2 from the germline V gene are KGHDR and SFDVKD. The CDR3 totals 13 residues. CDR3 region: CATSRGGMETQYF.

This clonotype is labeled medium-sized based on frequency. This chain connects TRBV30 to TRBJ2-1; TCRdb names TRBD2, which stays unverified in the absence of DNA. The CDR3 is 13 amino acids. CDR1 and CDR2 (germline): GTSNPN, SVGIG (reference sequence). The CDR3 spells CAWSATSYNEQFF. The full variable domain, its missing parts supplied by reference TRBV30 and TRBJ2-1, is SQTIHQWPATLVQPVGSPLSLECTVEGTSNPNLYWYRQAAGRGLQLLFYSVGIGQISSEVPQNLSASRPQDRQFILSSKKLLLSDSGFYLCAWSATSYNEQFFGPGTRLTVL.

The rearrangement links TRBV7-9 to TRBJ2-1; TCRdb's assignment of TRBD2 cannot be checked, as there is no DNA. Germline V gene lookup returns CDR1 SEHNR and CDR2 FQNEAQ (reference sequence). This CDR3 region has 14 residues. The CDR3 reads CASSLGMGGFEQFF.

The V call is TRBV6-4, the J call TRBJ2-3; TCRdb's D call, TRBD1, is unchecked because there is no DNA. CDR1 and CDR2 (germline): MRHNA, SNTAGT. The CDR3 covers 15 residues. CDR3 sequence: CASSDGTGDTDTQYF.

This rearrangement joins TRBV5-1 to TRBJ2-5; TCRdb returns TRBD2, unconfirmable since there is no DNA. CDR1 is SGHRS, CDR2 YFSETQ, per germline. This CDR3 has 15 residues. CDR3 region: CASSTRLAGQETQYF.

The chain employs TRBV5-1 and TRBJ2-1; TCRdb designates TRBD2, a call that cannot be tested without DNA. Germline CDR1 is SGHRS and CDR2 is YFSETQ. The CDR3 spans 12 residues. CDR3 region: CASSLQRNEQFF.

V and J are TRBV5-6 and TRBJ2-1; TCRdb gives TRBD1 as the D gene, but with no DNA this cannot be confirmed. CDR3 length: 12 residues. Germline CDR1 SGHDT, CDR2 YYEEEE. The CDR3 here is CASTLTVNEQFF.

Its frequency marks this clonotype as medium-sized. This chain links TRBV5-4 with TRBJ2-3; TCRdb's assignment of TRBD2 cannot be checked, as there is no DNA. The CDR3 covers 15 residues. Germline V gives CDR1 SGHNT, CDR2 YYREEE (reference sequence). The chain's CDR3 is CASSLARGPGDTQYF.

The CDR3 loop is CARSFGPAGGKETQYF. J is TRBJ2-5 and V is TRBV5-3; no DNA is available, so the TRBD2 call from TCRdb remains unchecked. TRBV5-3 is an ORF; its function is uncertain. The CDR3 has 16 residues.

This clonotype ranks as medium-sized in terms of frequency. V gene TRBV7-4 combines with J gene TRBJ1-2; without DNA, the TCRdb call of TRBD1 cannot be checked. The CDR3 length is 15 residues. Germline-derived CDR1 and CDR2 are SGHVT and SQSDAQ. CDR3 sequence: CASSTRQGTNYGYTF.

The gene calls are TRBV11-1 and TRBJ2-3. This CDR3 contains 15 residues. Germline V gives CDR1 SGHAT, CDR2 FQDESV (reference sequence). CDR3 residues: CASTKTDGSTDTQYF. The full variable domain, with the rest looked up from reference TRBV11-1 and TRBJ2-3, is EAEVAQSPRYKITEKSQAVAFWCDPISGHATLYWYRQILGQGPELLVQFQDESVVDDSQLPKDRFSAERLKGVDSTLKIQPAELGDSAMYLCASTKTDGSTDTQYFGPGTRLTVL.

This clonotype shows up as medium-sized by frequency. V gene TRBV5-4 combines with J gene TRBJ2-3; the TCRdb D gene call, TRBD2, has no DNA to confirm it. Germline V gene data show CDR1 as SGHNT and CDR2 as YYREEE (reference sequence). This CDR3 has 16 residues. This chain's CDR3 is CASSDPRGRSTDTQYF.

This clonotype is deemed medium-sized (0.01 to 0.1%) by its frequency. The chain carries TRBV5-5 and TRBJ1-6. The CDR3 is made up of 17 amino acids. The germline gives CDR1 SGHKS, CDR2 YYEKEE (reference sequence). The CDR3 loop is CASSLAPLSSYNSPLHF.

The chain uses TRBV18 and TRBJ2-7; the TCRdb call, TRBD1, lacks DNA for checking. Germline lookup yields CDR1 KGHSH and CDR2 LQKENI. The CDR3 spans 13 residues. CDR3 sequence reads: CASSRDNNYEQYF.

CDR3 protein: CASSYRGYEQYF. The chain is built from TRBV27 and TRBJ2-7; TCRdb calls TRBD1, which cannot be checked without DNA. Looked up from germline, CDR1 is MNHEY and CDR2 is SMNVEV (reference sequence). The CDR3 has 12 amino acids.

According to its frequency, this clonotype is medium-sized. The CDR3 sequence is CASSSSFPRGRRLPGANVLTF. The chain employs TRBV13 and TRBJ2-6; TCRdb designates TRBD1, a call that cannot be tested without DNA. CDR1 and CDR2 from the germline V gene are PRHDT and FYEKMQ (reference sequence). The CDR3 consists of 21 residues.